These 27 T cell receptor beta chains share one sample of origin, sequenced in a study of control samples from healthy donors and cancer patients (dated by TCRdb to about 2020). The library was made by the immunoSEQ multiplex PCR assay. TCRdb provides this immuneACCESS table in a form limited to in-frame rearrangements. Some clones are lacking; in checked studies, under half of them reflect an unresolved V gene, and why the rest are absent is not known. This sample comprises roughly 49,000 clones, around nine tenths of them detected only once. The ten top clones hold 0.65% to 0.9% of the sample. The sample taken for sequencing was PBMCs. The receptors derive from a young man with colorectal cancer.

The chain couples TRBV3-1 (or the pseudogene TRBV3-2) to TRBJ2-1; TRBD2 might be the D (6 bases). This CDR3 contains 13 residues. Looked up from germline, CDR1 is LGHDT and CDR2 is YNNKEL (reference sequence). V lost 3 bases, J lost 6 bases, and 9 bases lay in between. The CDR3 here is CASSQGGGNEQFF. CDR3 DNA: TGTGCCAGCAGCCAGGGGGGAGGCAATGAGCAGTTCTTC.

The sample holds one count of this clone. CDR3 coding DNA: TGTGCCAGCAGCTTAGGACGAACTTCCTACGAGCAGTACTTC. It encodes CASSLGRTSYEQYF. The V and J genes are TRBV7-2 and TRBJ2-7; D unresolved. In germline, CDR1 is SGHTA, CDR2 FQGNSA. V lost 1 base and J lost 1, with 8 bases in between. CDR3 length: 14 residues. Using reference TRBV7-2 and TRBJ2-7 for the parts outside the CDR3, the full variable domain is GAGVSQSPSNKVTEKGKDVELRCDPISGHTALYWYRQSLGQGLEFLIYFQGNSAPDKSGLPSDRFSAERTGGSVSTLTIQRTQQEDSAVYLCASSLGRTSYEQYFGPGTRLTVT.

The gene calls are TRBV4-3 and TRBJ2-1, with 7 bases identical to TRBD2. V lost 1 base and J lost 7; bases outside the gene matches: 13. The CDR3 sequence is 17 residues long. Germline assignment: CDR1 LGHNA and CDR2 YSLEER. The chain's CDR3 is CASSQGGPGTNKNEQFF. The CDR3 DNA follows: TGCGCCAGCAGCCAAGGGGGACCCGGGACTAATAAAAATGAGCAGTTCTTC.

The chain joins TRBV5-8 to TRBJ1-3, with a tentative D call TRBD1 (5 bases). V lost 2 bases, J lost 3 bases, and 12 bases lay in between. Germline V lookup: CDR1 SGHTS, CDR2 YDEGEE. This CDR3 spans 15 amino acids. The DNA for the CDR3 is TGTGCCAGCAGCTTCATAAGGGGATTTGGAAACACCATATATTTT. It specifies CASSFIRGFGNTIYF.

This clone qualifies as medium-sized. The chain recombines TRBV9 with TRBJ2-7, with D possibly TRBD1 on 6 matching bases. The V gene's germline CDR1 is SGDLS and CDR2 YYNGEE. This CDR3 region has 15 residues. With 0 bases removed from V and 2 bases from J, the gap between germline ends came to 12 bases. CDR3 nucleotide sequence: TGTGCCAGCAGCGTAGACAGGGAAAAGGCCTACGAGCAGTACGTC. Its translation is CASSVDREKAYEQYV.

The chain uses TRBV14 and TRBJ2-3; D call uncertain. The V end was cut by 0 bases, the J end by 0 bases, with 7 bases between. Germline CDR1 is SGHDN and CDR2 is FVKESK. The CDR3 consists of 15 residues. The CDR3 DNA follows: TGTGCCAGCAGCCAAGATCGGTTCAGCACAGATACGCAGTATTTT. Amino acid sequence: CASSQDRFSTDTQYF. Supplemented by reference TRBV14 and TRBJ2-3, the full variable domain reads EAGVTQFPSHSVIEKGQTVTLRCDPISGHDNLYWYRRVMGKEIKFLLHFVKESKQDESGMPNNRFLAERTGGTYSTLKVQPAELEDSGVYFCASSQDRFSTDTQYFGPGTRLTVL.

This clone has just a few counts. This chain uses TRBV5-4 with TRBJ2-7, with D maybe TRBD1 (6 bases). Germline V gives CDR1 SGHNT, CDR2 YYREEE (reference sequence). V lost 1 base and J 1 base, leaving 6 bases between the germline ends. The CDR3 runs to 13 residues. CDR3 nucleotide sequence: TGTGCCAGCAGCTTGACAGGGTCCTACGAGCAGTACTTC. It encodes CASSLTGSYEQYF.

This rearrangement joins TRBV11-3 to TRBJ2-3, with 7 bases that match TRBD1. The CDR3 is 14 residues long. The germline V gene encodes CDR1 SGHNT and CDR2 YENEEA. Trimming at V came to 5 bases and at J to 3 bases, leaving 5 bases not matched to a gene. The CDR3 protein is CASSGSRGTDTQYF. DNA for the CDR3: TGTGCCAGCAGCGGGTCCAGGGGGACAGATACGCAGTATTTT.

This clone was counted once. The chain has TRBV7-9 and TRBJ1-1, with a tentative D call TRBD1 (6 bases). CDR1 and CDR2 from the germline V gene are SEHNR and FQNEAQ (reference sequence). This CDR3 spans 14 amino acids. Trimming took off 1 base at V and 5 bases at J, with 11 bases between the two ends. The CDR3 sequence is CASSLVQGQTEAFF. Here the CDR3 DNA reads TGTGCCAGCAGCTTAGTACAGGGCCAGACTGAAGCTTTCTTT.

This clone was counted a single time. The chain employs TRBV5-4 and TRBJ2-3; TRBD2 is a possible D gene (6 bases). Per germline, CDR1 SGHNT and CDR2 YYREEE (reference sequence). V gave up 4 bases and J gave up 7 bases, with 25 bases separating them. The CDR3 is 17 amino acids. The CDR3 DNA reads TGTGCCAGCAGCCCCCCTCGGCAGCCTGGTCTAGCGAATACGCAGTATTTT. Amino acids: CASSPPRQPGLANTQYF.

In this sample, this clone turned up once. The rearrangement uses TRBV5-6 and TRBJ1-3; weak D call: TRBD1 (5 bases). The CDR3 totals 14 residues. V shed 1 base and J shed 3 bases, with 8 bases lying between them. In germline, CDR1 is SGHDT, CDR2 YYEEEE. This CDR3 reads CASSLRGVGNTIYF. The CDR3 nucleotides read TGTGCCAGCAGCTTGCGGGGGGTTGGAAACACCATATATTTT.

The chain recombines TRBV7-9 with TRBJ1-5, with D unclear. The germline CDR1 and CDR2 sequences are SEHNR and FQNEAQ (reference sequence). The length of the CDR3 is 12 residues. The germline V and J ends were trimmed by 5 bases and 0 bases, with 2 bases remaining between them. CDR3 in amino acids: CASSDSNQPQHF. The CDR3 DNA reads as TGTGCCAGCAGCGATAGCAATCAGCCCCAGCATTTT.

The chain joins TRBV27 to TRBJ1-1, with D perhaps TRBD1 (5 bases). This CDR3 has 18 amino acids. Germline CDR1 and CDR2: MNHEY and SMNVEV (reference sequence). V was pared by 4 bases and J by 0 bases, with 21 bases between. In nucleotides, the CDR3 is TGTGCCAGCAGTTACAGAGGCTGGGCAGGGCCGATGAACACTGAAGCTTTCTTT. This gives the protein CASSYRGWAGPMNTEAFF.

The rearrangement links TRBV3-1 (or the pseudogene TRBV3-2) to TRBJ2-7, with TRBD1 as a possible D gene (6 bases). The germline V and J ends were trimmed by 1 base and 4 bases, with 14 bases remaining between them. CDR1 LGHDT and CDR2 YNNKEL come from the germline V gene (reference sequence). The CDR3 is 15 residues long. The CDR3 DNA is TGTGCCAGCAGCCAAGTCCTACTACAGGGATACGAGCAGTACTTC. It codes for CASSQVLLQGYEQYF.

The chain combines TRBV5-8 with TRBJ1-1; the D is unclear. V shed 0 bases and J shed 1 base, with 7 bases lying between them. Germline V gene lookup returns CDR1 SGHTS and CDR2 YDEGEE. This CDR3 is built from 14 residues. CDR3: CASSLGLENTEAFF. In nucleotides, the CDR3 is TGTGCCAGCAGCTTGGGACTGGAGAACACTGAAGCTTTCTTT.

This rearrangement joins TRBV4-3 to TRBJ2-3; 7 bases agree with TRBD2. Germline V gene lookup returns CDR1 LGHNA and CDR2 YSLEER. This CDR3 comprises 18 residues. V shed 2 bases, J shed 1 base, and the junction held 12 bases outside the gene matches. CDR3 coding DNA: TGCGCCAGCAGCCAAAGATACGGGGGGAGGGGAGGCACAGATACGCAGTATTTT. Encoded protein: CASSQRYGGRGGTDTQYF.

The chain uses TRBV6-5 and TRBJ1-6; D is unclear. CDR1 is MNHEY and CDR2 is SVGAGI in the germline V gene. This CDR3 is built from 15 residues. Trimming shortened V by 0 bases and J by 2 bases, and 5 bases separated the two germline ends. The CDR3: CASSYSSAYNSPLHF. The DNA for the CDR3 is TGTGCCAGCAGTTACTCGTCGGCCTATAATTCACCCCTCCACTTT.

This chain uses TRBV7-9 with TRBJ1-3, with D unresolved. Germline lookup yields CDR1 SEHNR and CDR2 FQNEAQ (reference sequence). Deletions cut 1 base from V and 0 bases from J, with 7 bases between. The CDR3 loop spans 15 amino acids. The CDR3 protein is CASSLGASSGNTIYF. The CDR3 bases are TGTGCCAGCAGCTTAGGAGCCAGCTCTGGAAACACCATATATTTT.

This chain links TRBV5-1 with TRBJ2-2, with 7 bases aligning to TRBD2. This CDR3 has 13 amino acids. The germline V gene has CDR1 SGHRS and CDR2 YFSETQ. V dropped 4 bases and J dropped 5; count of bases not matched to a gene: 2. The DNA of the CDR3 is TGCGCCAGCAGCCGGGGGGTTACCGGGGAGCTGTTTTTT. Translating it yields CASSRGVTGELFF.

This clone was observed a single time. The V gene is TRBV19, the J gene TRBJ2-5; 9 bases fit TRBD1. The germline V gene encodes CDR1 LNHDA and CDR2 SQIVND (reference sequence). Trimming cost V 3 bases and J 5 bases; bases outside gene matches: 10. The CDR3 is 16 residues long. The CDR3 loop is CASSIRGQGRRETQYF. The CDR3 nucleotides are TGTGCCAGTAGTATTAGGGGACAGGGAAGAAGGGAGACCCAGTACTTC.

V usage is TRBV5-4 and J usage is TRBJ2-3; 9 bases fit TRBD2. This CDR3 spans 16 amino acids. Germline values: CDR1 SGHNT, CDR2 YYREEE (reference sequence). Losses at the gene ends were 3 bases for V and 7 bases for J; bases not matched to a gene: 12. CDR3 sequence: CASSSPASGVRNTQYF. CDR3 nucleotide sequence: TGTGCCAGCAGCTCCCCTGCTAGCGGGGTCCGGAATACGCAGTATTTT.

The rearrangement uses TRBV7-9 and TRBJ1-2; D gene ambiguous. CDR3 length: 16 amino acids. Germline V lookup: CDR1 SEHNR, CDR2 FQNEAQ (reference sequence). V was shortened by 1 base and J by 3 bases, with 15 bases between the two germline ends. The CDR3 DNA reads as TGTGCCAGCAGCTTAGACGGGGTCTCAGGAGACTATGGCTACACCTTC. It translates to CASSLDGVSGDYGYTF. The full variable domain, with the rest looked up from reference TRBV7-9 and TRBJ1-2, is DTGVSQNPRHKITKRGQNVTFRCDPISEHNRLYWYRQTLGQGPEFLTYFQNEAQLEKSRLLSDRFSAERPKGSFSTLEIQRTEQGDSAMYLCASSLDGVSGDYGYTFGSGTRLTVV.

CDR3 loop: CSASPTYGYTF. The CDR3 DNA is TGCAGTGCGAGCCCCACATACGGCTACACCTTC. The V call is TRBV20-1, the J call TRBJ1-2; D is ambiguous. Germline V gives CDR1 DFQATT, CDR2 SNEGSKA (reference sequence). This CDR3 comprises 11 residues. The V end lost 6 bases, the J end lost 8 bases, and 13 bases lay between the germline ends.

This chain's CDR3 is CASSQGGGPWEQYF. The CDR3 DNA reads as TGCGCCAGCAGCCAAGGAGGAGGGCCCTGGGAGCAGTACTTC. The chain links TRBV4-1 to TRBJ2-7, with D possibly being TRBD2 (6 bases). Trimming removed 1 base at V and 7 bases at J, with 14 bases between. The CDR3 length is 14 residues. Germline CDR1 MGHRA, CDR2 YSYEKL.

The rearrangement uses TRBV5-4 and TRBJ1-2, with TRBD1 identical over 8 bases. CDR3 size: 18 residues. After removal of 5 bases from V and 1 base from J, the junction contained 16 bases not matched to a gene. Germline assignment: CDR1 SGHNT and CDR2 YYREEE (reference sequence). Written as DNA, the CDR3 is TGTGCCAGCAGGGAGGGGTATGACAGGGGCGATCTTAACTATGGCTACACCTTC. Translating gives CASREGYDRGDLNYGYTF.

The genes are TRBV7-9 and TRBJ2-5; D ambiguous. V was cut by 2 bases and J by 2 bases, with 18 bases left in between. The CDR3 runs to 17 residues. Germline V gene sequence: CDR1 SEHNR, CDR2 FQNEAQ (reference sequence). CDR3 in amino acids: CASSLTPMAPSQETQYF. As DNA, the CDR3 is TGTGCCAGCAGCTTAACCCCTATGGCCCCTTCTCAAGAGACCCAGTACTTC.

The chain is built from TRBV21-1 and TRBJ2-3; the table's TRBD2 call for D was not verified on the DNA. TRBV21-1 is designated a pseudogene. The CDR3 length is 21 residues. The CDR3 coding sequence is TGTGCCAGCAGCCTGAGCGAGGGACTAGCGGGGGGCCGAGGTTTTATGGATACGCAGTATTTT. This sequence encodes CASSLSEGLAGGRGFMDTQYF.